Listed here are 30 T cell receptor beta chains from one sample, sequenced in a study of human T cells and chemical hapten exposure. MiXCR, run by TCRdb on the RACE reads, gives a single entry per CDR3 protein. In the table there are some 98,000 distinct CDR3 sequences, 10% to 11% of which are singletons. Time point in this sample: pre-sensitization, week 0. Treatment given: therapeutic diphenylcyclopropenone sensitization with weekly scalp DPC. Material: whole blood, obtained in connection with sensitization to the hapten diphenylcyclopropenone (DPC). The origin of the receptors is a woman aged 55-70 years with alopecia areata. Some clones in this sample may be carry-over from other donors' samples.

This clonotype was seen repeatedly, ten times or more. The V call is TRBV5-4, the J call TRBJ1-2; no definite D call. The CDR3 consists of 16 residues. Trimming shortened V by 4 bases and J by 3 bases, and 19 bases separated the two germline ends. Per germline, CDR1 SGHNT and CDR2 YYREEE (reference sequence). Written as DNA, the CDR3 is TGTGCCAGCAGCCTACCGGGCGCAGCGGGCCACTATGGCTACACCTTC. It is translated as CASSLPGAAGHYGYTF.

This clonotype occurred a few times. The chain is built from TRBV7-3 and TRBJ2-3, with no clear D. CDR1 is SGHTA and CDR2 is FQGTGA in the germline V gene. The V gene lost 8 bases and the J gene lost 1 base, with 25 bases spanning the gap. The CDR3 is 18 residues long. The CDR3 loop is CASPPETHLTTGTDTQYF. CDR3 sequence (DNA): TGTGCCAGCCCTCCGGAAACCCATTTGACGACGGGCACAGATACGCAGTATTTT. Together with reference TRBV7-3 and TRBJ2-3, the CDR3 gives the full variable domain: GAGVSQTPSNKVTEKGKYVELRCDPISGHTALYWYRQSLGQGPEFLIYFQGTGAADDSGLPNDRFFAVRPEGSVSTLKIQRTERGDSAVYLCASPPETHLTTGTDTQYFGPGTRLTVL.

The rearrangement joins TRBV12-5 to TRBJ1-2; possible D gene TRBD1, 5 bases. This CDR3 has 16 residues. The germline V gene has CDR1 LGHNT and CDR2 FRNRAP. Trimming took off 6 bases at V and 2 bases at J, with 19 bases between the two ends. Here the CDR3 DNA reads TGTGCTAGTGGCACGGTGAGGGGCGCCGGGAACTATGGCTACACCTTC. This sequence encodes CASGTVRGAGNYGYTF.

This clonotype showed up many times. J is TRBJ1-6 and V is TRBV5-6, with a tentative D call TRBD1 (5 bases). Trimming cost V 4 bases and J 10 bases, with 12 bases left between them. Germline V gives CDR1 SGHDT, CDR2 YYEEEE. The CDR3 sequence is 13 residues long. As DNA, the CDR3 is TGTGCCAGCAGCGGGGGATACACCTCACCCCTCCACTTT. Protein product: CASSGGYTSPLHF.

This clonotype was recorded a few times. V usage is TRBV29-1 and J usage is TRBJ2-5; D is possibly TRBD2 (6 bases). The CDR3 loop spans 14 amino acids. The ends were cut back, 2 bases at V and 5 bases at J, with 15 bases in the middle. CDR1 is SQVTM and CDR2 is ANQGSEA in the germline V gene. This CDR3 is CSVERDSTLETQYF. The CDR3 DNA reads as TGCAGCGTTGAAAGGGACTCCACCCTCGAGACCCAGTACTTC.

In this sample, this clonotype turned up many times. J is TRBJ2-3 and V is TRBV7-3; 12 bases are a match to TRBD2. The J segment lost 4 bases and the V segment lost 5 bases, leaving 7 bases of the junction unmatched. The germline V gene has CDR1 SGHTA and CDR2 FQGTGA. The length of the CDR3 is 16 residues. This CDR3 reads CASSPRLAGAADTQYF. The CDR3 DNA is TGTGCCAGCAGCCCCAGACTAGCGGGGGCCGCAGATACGCAGTATTTT.

This clonotype showed up many times. V and J are TRBV20-1 and TRBJ2-3, with TRBD2 identical over 9 bases. The CDR3 has 18 residues. Unmatched junction bases numbered 12, after V lost 2 bases and J lost 0 bases. CDR1 is DFQATT, CDR2 SNEGSKA, per germline (reference sequence). The CDR3 loop is CSARSPSGGKASTDTQYF. DNA of the CDR3: TGCAGTGCTAGATCCCCCAGCGGGGGGAAAGCCAGCACAGATACGCAGTATTTT.

This clonotype occurred many times. This chain links TRBV12-3 or TRBV12-4 with TRBJ2-5, with D possibly being TRBD1 or TRBD2 (5 bases each). The CDR3 runs to 13 residues. Trimming removed 3 bases at V and 2 bases at J, with 7 bases between. The CDR3 DNA sequence: TGTGCCAGCAGTTTGGGGGAACAAGAGACCCAGTACTTC. Its translation is CASSLGEQETQYF.

This clonotype was observed a handful of times. The chain carries TRBV20-1 and TRBJ2-2; 12 bases agree with TRBD2. Germline V gene sequence: CDR1 DFQATT, CDR2 SNEGSKA (reference sequence). The V and J ends lost 3 bases and 6 bases, in that order; junction bases with no gene match: 11. The CDR3 sequence is 17 residues long. CDR3 residues: CSASPTTSGGFSGELFF. The CDR3 coding sequence is TGCAGTGCTAGCCCAACTACTAGCGGGGGGTTTTCCGGGGAGCTGTTTTTT.

The chain carries TRBV7-2 and TRBJ1-3; D not resolved. This CDR3 is 16 amino acids long. V lost 1 base, J lost 0 bases, and 10 bases lay in between. The germline V gene has CDR1 SGHTA and CDR2 FQGNSA. The CDR3 nucleotides are TGTGCCAGCAGCTTAGTGGTCTCAGGCTCTGGAAACACCATATATTTT. Translated: CASSLVVSGSGNTIYF.

This clonotype came up many times. This chain uses TRBV10-1 with TRBJ1-5; no clear D. Per the germline V gene, CDR1 is WNHNN and CDR2 is SYGVQD (reference sequence). This CDR3 has 12 residues. The V gene lost 4 bases and the J gene lost 3 bases, with 4 bases spanning the gap. In DNA form, the CDR3 reads TGCGCCAGCAGTGGAACCAATCAGCCCCAGCATTTT. It specifies CASSGTNQPQHF.

The sample holds many counts of this clonotype. This chain uses TRBV11-2 with TRBJ2-1, with D unresolved. V was pared by 1 base and J by 3 bases, with 4 bases between. CDR3 length equals 13 residues. Per the germline V gene, CDR1 is SGHAT and CDR2 is FQNNGV. CDR3 sequence (DNA): TGTGCCAGCAGCTTAGGACTCTACAATGAGCAGTTCTTC. Translation: CASSLGLYNEQFF.

The table lists this clonotype with many counts. V and J are TRBV4-1 and TRBJ1-1; D not certain. V was shortened by 0 bases and J by 10 bases, with 21 bases between the two germline ends. CDR3 length equals 16 residues. In germline, CDR1 is MGHRA, CDR2 YSYEKL. CDR3 coding DNA: TGCGCCAGCAGCCAAGATAAGGCCAGGCGAGGTACGGGAGCTTTCTTT. Its translation is CASSQDKARRGTGAFF.

This clonotype was seen at least ten times. This chain connects TRBV29-1 to TRBJ2-5; 7 nucleotides line up with TRBD2. CDR3 size: 14 residues. The V segment lost 4 bases and the J segment 1 base; nucleotides outside the gene matches: 6. Germline CDR1 reads SQVTM; CDR2 reads ANQGSEA. CDR3 protein: CSVGSGIRQETQYF. Written as DNA, the CDR3 is TGCAGCGTTGGCAGCGGGATACGCCAAGAGACCCAGTACTTC.

There are many counts of this clonotype. The V and J genes are TRBV29-1 and TRBJ1-5; D unresolved. The CDR3 covers 14 residues. Germline CDR1 reads SQVTM; CDR2 reads ANQGSEA. The ends were cut back, 2 bases at V and 7 bases at J, with 15 bases in the middle. CDR3 protein: CSVETGVSGQPQHF. In nucleotides, the CDR3 is TGCAGCGTTGAAACGGGCGTTTCGGGACAGCCCCAGCATTTT.

This clonotype was counted at least ten times. V gene TRBV7-9 combines with J gene TRBJ1-1; D not resolved. The CDR3 consists of 12 residues. Trimming shortened V by 5 bases and J by 3 bases, and 7 bases separated the two germline ends. The germline gives CDR1 SEHNR, CDR2 FQNEAQ (reference sequence). CDR3 sequence (DNA): TGTGCCAGCAGCCCTTGGGACACTGAAGCTTTCTTT. Its protein product is CASSPWDTEAFF.

This chain connects TRBV20-1 to TRBJ1-5; TRBD1 might be the D (5 bases). V shed 3 bases and J shed 2 bases, with 8 bases lying between them. Germline V gene sequence: CDR1 DFQATT, CDR2 SNEGSKA (reference sequence). The CDR3 spans 13 residues. The CDR3 protein is CSASWGGNQPQHF. CDR3 sequence (DNA): TGCAGTGCTAGCTGGGGGGGCAATCAGCCCCAGCATTTT.

This clonotype appeared many times. The chain has TRBV10-3 and TRBJ1-5; D remains ambiguous. V was cut by 2 bases and J by 3 bases, with 8 bases left in between. Germline V gene data show CDR1 as ENHRY and CDR2 as SYGVKD. The CDR3 is 14 amino acids. DNA of the CDR3: TGTGCCATCAGTGAGGGGCACCTCAATCAGCCCCAGCATTTT. This gives the protein CAISEGHLNQPQHF.

This clonotype has ten or more counts. V usage is TRBV11-2 and J usage is TRBJ2-1; D is unclear. The V gene lost 2 bases and the J gene lost 9 bases, with 8 bases spanning the gap. Germline assignment: CDR1 SGHAT and CDR2 FQNNGV. The CDR3 has 12 residues. CDR3 in DNA: TGTGCCAGCAGCTTAACAGCCACTGAGCAGTTCTTC. This gives the protein CASSLTATEQFF.

This clonotype was picked up many times. The rearrangement joins TRBV4-1 to TRBJ1-2; no clear D gene. The CDR3 has 14 amino acids. From germline, CDR1 is MGHRA and CDR2 YSYEKL. The germline V and J ends were trimmed by 0 bases and 4 bases, with 9 bases remaining between them. The CDR3 here is CASSQEGGFYGYTF. CDR3 nucleotides: TGCGCCAGCAGCCAAGAAGGAGGGTTCTATGGCTACACCTTC.

This clonotype was detected many times. The rearrangement uses TRBV11-2 and TRBJ2-1; D possibly corresponds to TRBD1 (6 bases). Per germline, CDR1 SGHAT and CDR2 FQNNGV. CDR3 length: 17 amino acids. V gave up 5 bases and J gave up 10 bases, with 27 bases separating them. The CDR3 sequence is CASSPYSMGAIRREQFF. The DNA for the CDR3 is TGTGCCAGCAGCCCCTACAGTATGGGGGCCATCCGCCGGGAGCAGTTCTTC.

In this sample, this clonotype turned up many times. The gene calls are TRBV19 and TRBJ1-2; tentative D call: TRBD1 (5 bases). Germline CDR1 LNHDA, CDR2 SQIVND (reference sequence). CDR3 size: 15 residues. Deletions cut 5 bases from V and 3 bases from J, with 16 bases between. CDR3 bases: TGTGCCAGTAGTGGGGTCTGGGGGACGGACTATGGCTACACCTTC. Residues: CASSGVWGTDYGYTF. Full variable domain (missing parts from reference TRBV19 and TRBJ1-2): DGGITQSPKYLFRKEGQNVTLSCEQNLNHDAMYWYRQDPGQGLRLIYYSQIVNDFQKGDIAEGYSVSREKKESFPLTVTSAQKNPTAFYLCASSGVWGTDYGYTFGSGTRLTVV.

The CDR3 protein is CASSFSTGPYGYTF. Written as DNA, the CDR3 is TGTGCCAGCAGCTTTTCGACAGGGCCCTATGGCTACACCTTC. This chain joins TRBV7-9 and TRBJ1-2, with 7 bases fitting TRBD1. V shed 3 bases and J 4 bases; nucleotides not matched to a gene: 5. This CDR3 contains 14 residues. Germline V lookup: CDR1 SEHNR, CDR2 FQNEAQ (reference sequence).

In this sample, this clonotype turned up a few times. The rearrangement links TRBV27 to TRBJ1-1, with 8 bases identical to TRBD1. CDR1 MNHEY and CDR2 SMNVEV come from the germline V gene (reference sequence). The CDR3 consists of 13 residues. With V trimmed by 8 bases and J by 1 base, 3 bases remained unmatched. CDR3 sequence: CASGQGPNTEAFF. The CDR3 region has the DNA TGTGCCAGCGGACAGGGACCGAACACTGAAGCTTTCTTT.

This clonotype was recorded a few times. The chain uses TRBV11-2 and TRBJ2-7; 12 nucleotides align to TRBD2. Germline V gene data show CDR1 as SGHAT and CDR2 as FQNNGV. J lost 1 base, V lost 6 bases, and 10 bases had no gene match. This CDR3 contains 17 residues. CDR3 bases: TGTGCCAGCAGTTCTACCTCCGGGACTAGCGGGTCCTACGAGCAGTACTTC. It yields the protein CASSSTSGTSGSYEQYF.

This clonotype was detected many times. J is TRBJ1-2 and V is TRBV6-1; no firm D call. Trimming removed 0 bases from V and 4 bases from J, with 9 bases in between. The germline V gene has CDR1 MNHNS and CDR2 SASEGT. The CDR3 sequence is 14 residues long. CDR3: CASSEALAAYGYTF. CDR3 nucleotides: TGTGCCAGCAGTGAAGCTCTGGCAGCCTATGGCTACACCTTC.

The chain combines TRBV10-3 with TRBJ2-5; D is perhaps TRBD2 (5 bases). Trimming took 6 bases from V and 0 from J, leaving 14 bases between them. Germline CDR1 ENHRY, CDR2 SYGVKD. This CDR3 contains 15 residues. The CDR3 nucleotides are TGTGCCATCAGGGAATCGAGCGGTGACCAAGAGACCCAGTACTTC. This codes for CAIRESSGDQETQYF.

This rearrangement joins TRBV3-1 to TRBJ2-5; D not certain. V lost 4 bases to trimming and J lost 5 bases, with 23 bases between them. The CDR3 consists of 17 residues. Looked up from germline, CDR1 is LGHDT and CDR2 is YNNKEL (reference sequence). In DNA, the CDR3 is TGTGCCAGCAGCCGAAACCGCGGTACATCTACGGAGGAGACCCAGTACTTC. Its translation is CASSRNRGTSTEETQYF.

This clonotype has just a few counts. This sequence joins TRBV28 and TRBJ2-5, with 9 nucleotides matching TRBD2. The germline gives CDR1 MDHEN, CDR2 SYDVKM. The CDR3 is made up of 16 amino acids. Unmatched junction bases numbered 12, after V lost 5 bases and J lost 5 bases. CDR3 residues: CASSLPSGVYRETQYF. In DNA form, the CDR3 reads TGTGCCAGCAGTCTTCCTAGCGGGGTTTATCGGGAGACCCAGTACTTC.

As for this clonotype: A read error is possible here, since a much larger clone lies one base away. The chain is built from TRBV9 and TRBJ1-1; TRBD1 agrees at 10 bases. The V and J ends lost 6 bases and 6 bases, in that order; junction bases with no gene match: 11. This CDR3 comprises 15 residues. CDR1 and CDR2 from the germline V gene are SGDLS and YYNGEE. The CDR3 sequence: CASTNRQGAKAEAFF. DNA of the CDR3: TGTGCCAGCACCAATAGACAGGGGGCGAAGGCTGAAGCTTTCTTT.